This T cell receptor beta chain was retrieved from a study of memory B cells and T cells in multiple sclerosis. General study points: Normalization was needed because clone-set size differences affected shared clonotype counts.

This clone showed up just once. Its antigen is unidentified. Produced via immunoSEQ multiplex PCR; TCRdb's table is partial and in-frame only. The sample has approximately 32,000 clones, about 82% seen once. After stimulus-free culture, autoproliferating CFSE-dim and non-proliferating CFSE-high T cells were sequenced separately. Replicate wells were pooled after six to eight days of stimulus-free culture of some 50 million CFSE-labeled PBMCs. CFSE at roughly 0.45 uM labeled the PBMCs, which were then cultured unstimulated. The origin of this receptor is a human donor with multiple sclerosis. The material sequenced was PBMCs from blood kept in culture.

CDR3 region: CASSLQVATEAFF. The CDR3 nucleotides read TGTGCCAGCAGCTTACAGGTGGCCACTGAAGCTTTCTTT. V gene TRBV7-8 combines with J gene TRBJ1-1, with no clear D. The CDR3 runs to 13 residues. With 2 bases removed from V and 4 bases from J, the gap between germline ends came to 8 bases. Germline CDR1 reads SGHVS; CDR2 reads FQNEAQ.